This T cell receptor (beta chain) was profiled in a study of Graves' ophthalmopathy and Graves' hyperthyroidism. Study-wide results and limits: Progression of ophthalmopathy was predicted by the model with more than 70% sensitivity and under 85% specificity. A roughly 76% specificity and 85% to 90% sensitivity were achieved by a 13-signature model that separated ophthalmopathy from stable hyperthyroidism. Most clonotypes expanded in thyroid above 0.001 frequency were present in blood too.

This clonotype has ten or more counts. Its specificity is not known. In germline, CDR1 is DFQATT, CDR2 SNEGSKA (reference sequence). Trimming removed 2 bases at V and 2 bases at J, with 4 bases between. The CDR3 has 12 amino acids. TCR beta CDR3 amplification used RNA transcripts. RT-PCR in the first round used HTBI primers; a second-round multiplex PCR followed. TCRdb independently ran MiXCR on the multiplex PCR reads; one entry per CDR3 protein. The table has roughly 420,000 distinct CDR3 sequences, under 25% seen once. The sequencing input was peripheral blood. The sequence was obtained from a woman aged 18-29 years with stable Graves' hyperthyroidism. This sequence joins TRBV20-1 and TRBJ1-3; D not certain. CDR3 DNA sequence: TGCAGTGCTAGATTTACTGGAAACACCATATATTTT. This translates into CSARFTGNTIYF.